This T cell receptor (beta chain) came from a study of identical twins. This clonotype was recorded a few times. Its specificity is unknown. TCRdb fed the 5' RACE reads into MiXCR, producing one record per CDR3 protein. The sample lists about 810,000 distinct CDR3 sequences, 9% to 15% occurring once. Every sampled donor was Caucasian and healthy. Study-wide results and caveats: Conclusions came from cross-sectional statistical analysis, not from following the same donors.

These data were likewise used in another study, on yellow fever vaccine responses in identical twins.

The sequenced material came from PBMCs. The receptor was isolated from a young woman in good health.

The chain's CDR3 is CASSSSAWDSYTYEQYF. The CDR3 DNA follows: TGTGCCAGCAGCTCCAGCGCCTGGGACAGCTATACCTACGAGCAGTACTTC. The chain is built from TRBV13 and TRBJ2-7, with 7 bases identical to TRBD1. The V gene's germline CDR1 is PRHDT and CDR2 FYEKMQ (reference sequence). The V gene end was trimmed by 4 bases and the J gene end by 2 bases; junction bases not matched to a gene: 14. The CDR3 loop spans 17 amino acids.